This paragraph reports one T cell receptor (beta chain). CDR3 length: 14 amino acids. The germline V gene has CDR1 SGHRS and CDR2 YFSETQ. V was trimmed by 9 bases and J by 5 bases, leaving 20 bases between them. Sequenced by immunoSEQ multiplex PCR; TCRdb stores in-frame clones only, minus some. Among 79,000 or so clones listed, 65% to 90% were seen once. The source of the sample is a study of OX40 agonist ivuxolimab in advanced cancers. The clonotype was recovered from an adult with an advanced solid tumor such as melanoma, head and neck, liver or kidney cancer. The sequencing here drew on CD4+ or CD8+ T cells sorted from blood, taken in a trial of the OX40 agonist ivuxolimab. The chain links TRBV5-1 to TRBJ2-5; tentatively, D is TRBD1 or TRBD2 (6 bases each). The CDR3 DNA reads TGCGCCACCTCTCGGACGGGGGCGGGGGAGACCCAGTACTTC. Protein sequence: CATSRTGAGETQYF.